This T cell receptor beta chain came from a study of blood T cell repertoires in COVID-19 (dated by TCRdb to the early 2020s). Regarding the complete study: Collaborator samples came from the United States, Italy and Spain and covered acute and convalescent phases of COVID-19. The material from the prospective study consisted of cDNA or gDNA derived from T cells, B-cell-depleted T cells, or PBMCs. The dataset comprised deeply sampled blood TCRbeta repertoires from subjects exposed to, actively infected with, or recovered from COVID-19. The repertoires were made available in a free public database intended to serve as a resource for research on the immune response to SARS-CoV-2. Samples came from the ongoing ImmuneRACE study (first 160 participants) plus 1,254 subjects from 6 global collaborators. The sample metadata nearly always contained a de-identified subject ID, COVID-19 status, age in years and sex. Where HLA class I and class II types were available, the types were taken from metadata supplied by the sample provider, not from assay-based typing. General findings and caveats noted by the study authors: How much clinical and demographic metadata was included differed by source and by participant, and the metadata was provided uncurated.

Enrolling through a virtual design, the prospective study's participants ranged in age from roughly 18 to 90 years and lived across some 22 United States geographic areas. In the prospective study, cohorts were assigned on the basis of participant-reported clinical history obtained from a screening survey and a study questionnaire. In the prospective study, whole blood, serum and a nasopharyngeal or oropharyngeal swab were collected from each participant by mobile phlebotomists. Participants in the prospective study had the option to provide additional blood draws and questionnaires over a roughly 2-month period. Before DNA extraction, prospective study blood samples were shipped either frozen or at room temperature. On this clone itself: Its antigen is currently not known. The record has no base qualities; no much larger clone is one base away.

TCRbeta CDR3 regions were amplified from genomic DNA by means of the immunoSEQ Assay, a bias-controlled multiplex PCR. The study's own analysis went as follows. The number of nucleated cells in each sample was estimated from the amplification of reference gene primers within the assay. To quantify the absolute abundance of each unique TCRbeta CDR3 rearrangement, sequence reads were collapsed and filtered. For each sample, productive Simpson clonality was calculated as the square root of Simpson's diversity index over productive rearrangements. TCRdb's version of the immuneACCESS table is confined to in-frame rearrangements and falls short of the full clone set. An unresolved V gene accounts for under half of the shortfall where checked; the remainder is of unknown origin. The V and J calls and clone size are taken from that table; D and trimming were inferred from the DNA. Recorded for this sample are hundreds of thousands of clones; 88% of them occurred a single time. Of the sample, approximately 14% falls within the top ten clones.

A distance of 18 bases separates the germline ends of V and J, which lose 0 bases and 3 bases respectively. The germline V gene (reference sequence) gives CDR1 as SGHKS and CDR2 as YYEKEE. The CDR3 measures 17 amino acids from cysteine to phenylalanine. Here the CDR3 DNA is all that survives: 51 bases in frame from base 1. In this chain, TRBV5-5 is recombined with TRBJ1-1; the D gene remains uncertain. The receptor was derived from a woman in her forties or fifties with acute COVID-19. Sequenced: PBMCs or T cells enriched from blood (not recorded which). The CDR3 has the sequence CASSLGSPEVFDTEAFF. The nucleotide sequence is TGTGCCAGCAGCTTGGGGTCCCCCGAGGTCTTTGACACTGAAGCTTTCTTT.